A selection of T cell receptor beta chains follows, all from one sample in a study of graft-versus-host responses after intestinal transplantation. Assay: immunoSEQ multiplex PCR; the TCRdb copy retains only in-frame clones and omits some. The table includes tens of thousands of clones, 89% detected once. For these TCRs, the target antigens are not known. This specimen consisted of unstimulated CD4+ T cells sorted from spleen or lymph node cells, obtained before transplant. These receptors all come from a human donor who was the organ donor for an intestinal transplant. The CDR3 runs from the conserved cysteine through the conserved F or W. A D gene is named only where the DNA matches it firmly.

cdr3_aa,cdr3_nt,j_call,d_call,v_call
CASRGTSVPYNEQFF,TGTGCCAGCAGGGGGACTAGCGTACCCTACAATGAGCAGTTCTTC,TRBJ2-1,TRBD2,TRBV2
CASRRQVYSNQPQHF,TGTGCCAGCAGGAGACAGGTTTATAGCAATCAGCCCCAGCATTTT,TRBJ1-5,NA,TRBV28
CASIKRAGGTDTQYF,TGTGCCAGCATCAAGAGAGCGGGAGGCACAGATACGCAGTATTTT,TRBJ2-3,TRBD2,TRBV2
CASSFAGGPETQYF,TGCGCCAGCAGCTTTGCGGGAGGGCCAGAGACCCAGTACTTC,TRBJ2-5,TRBD2,TRBV5-1
CASSRIRDNDEQYF,TGTGCCAGCAGCCGGATCCGGGACAACGACGAGCAGTACTTC,TRBJ2-7,NA,TRBV5-4
CASSGQHTETQYF,TGCGCCAGCAGTGGACAGCACACGGAGACCCAGTACTTC,TRBJ2-5,NA,TRBV10-2
CASSFGGQYNEQFF,TGTGCCAGCAGTTTTGGGGGACAGTACAATGAGCAGTTCTTC,TRBJ2-1,TRBD1,TRBV5-4
CASSEMEGGGNQPQHF,TGTGCCAGCAGTGAAATGGAGGGAGGCGGCAATCAGCCCCAGCATTTT,TRBJ1-5,NA,TRBV6-1
CASSIGGPAGNQPQHF,TGTGCCAGTAGTATAGGTGGCCCGGCGGGCAATCAGCCCCAGCATTTT,TRBJ1-5,NA,TRBV19
CASSLTGQREKLFF,TGCGCCAGCAGCTTGACAGGACAACGCGAAAAACTGTTTTTT,TRBJ1-4,NA,TRBV5-1